Listed below are T cell receptor beta chains from one sample, sequenced in a study of shared clonotypes between healthy human individuals. The protocol was immunoSEQ multiplex PCR, while the TCRdb copy is restricted to in-frame clones and leaves out a portion. The sample has millions of clones, over 85% seen once; the top ten hold 0.13%. The sample comprised naive CD4+ T cells sorted from blood. Receptors originate from a man between 18 and 35 years old in good health. The CDR3 runs from the conserved cysteine through the conserved F or W. A D gene is named only where the DNA matches it firmly. Clone size is stated in some rows and not others, as once, few, many or a class when expanded.

abundance: .; len: 15; j_gene: TRBJ1-5; v_gene: TRBV5-6; d_gene: .; CDR3nt: TGTGCCAGCAGCTTAGGTGGGATTAGCAATCAGCCCCAGCATTTT; CDR3aa: CASSLGGISNQPQHF
abundance: once; len: 14; j_gene: TRBJ2-1; v_gene: TRBV6-5; d_gene: .; CDR3nt: TGTGCCAGCGGGAGCGGAGGGCACTACAATGAGCAGTTCTTC; CDR3aa: CASGSGGHYNEQFF
abundance: .; len: 13; j_gene: TRBJ2-7; v_gene: TRBV7-9; d_gene: .; CDR3nt: TGTGCCAGCAGCCGGGAAGGACCCTACGAGCAGTACTTC; CDR3aa: CASSREGPYEQYF
abundance: .; len: 15; j_gene: TRBJ2-7; v_gene: TRBV6-5; d_gene: .; CDR3nt: TGTGCCAGCAGTTACTCGACCAGGGGCGGGTACGAGCAGTACTTC; CDR3aa: CASSYSTRGGYEQYF
abundance: .; len: 15; j_gene: TRBJ1-1; v_gene: TRBV5-1; d_gene: .; CDR3nt: TGCGCCAGCAGCTTGGGAGCAGGCTTTAACACTGAAGCTTTCTTT; CDR3aa: CASSLGAGFNTEAFF
abundance: once; len: 14; j_gene: TRBJ2-2; v_gene: TRBV10-3; d_gene: .; CDR3nt: TGTGCCATCACCCCAGGACGGGACACCGGGGAGCTGTTTTTT; CDR3aa: CAITPGRDTGELFF
abundance: .; len: 14; j_gene: TRBJ1-1; v_gene: TRBV2; d_gene: TRBD1; CDR3nt: TGTGCCAGCAGTGGGACAGGGAGTAATACTGAAGCTTTCTTT; CDR3aa: CASSGTGSNTEAFF
abundance: .; len: 15; j_gene: TRBJ2-7; v_gene: TRBV5-1; d_gene: TRBD1; CDR3nt: TGCGCCAGCAGCTCTACAGGGGATCCCCCCTACGAGCAGTACTTC; CDR3aa: CASSSTGDPPYEQYF
abundance: .; len: 14; j_gene: TRBJ1-2; v_gene: TRBV6-4; d_gene: .; CDR3nt: TGTGCCAGCAGTGTTGAGTGGGGGGACTATGGCTACACCTTC; CDR3aa: CASSVEWGDYGYTF
abundance: once; len: 14; j_gene: TRBJ1-2; v_gene: TRBV7-9; d_gene: TRBD1; CDR3nt: TGTGCCAGCAGCAAACAGGGGTTCAACTATGGCTACACCTTC; CDR3aa: CASSKQGFNYGYTF
abundance: .; len: 17; j_gene: TRBJ1-5; v_gene: TRBV5-1; d_gene: TRBD1; CDR3nt: TGCGCCAGCAGTTTGGGAGCCGGGACAGGGGGTAATCAGCCCCAGCATTTT; CDR3aa: CASSLGAGTGGNQPQHF
abundance: .; len: 14; j_gene: TRBJ2-2; v_gene: TRBV5-4; d_gene: TRBD1; CDR3nt: TGTGCCAGCAGCTGGGACAGGGCCACCGGGGAGCTGTTTTTT; CDR3aa: CASSWDRATGELFF
abundance: .; len: 14; j_gene: TRBJ1-1; v_gene: TRBV6-1; d_gene: .; CDR3nt: TGTGCCAGCAGTGAAAGCGGTGGTCGGACTGAAGCTTTCTTT; CDR3aa: CASSESGGRTEAFF
abundance: .; len: 12; j_gene: TRBJ1-4; v_gene: TRBV19; d_gene: TRBD1; CDR3nt: TGTGCCGTCAGACAGGGGGCCGGGAAACTGTTTTTT; CDR3aa: CAVRQGAGKLFF
abundance: .; len: 15; j_gene: TRBJ2-3; v_gene: TRBV5-1; d_gene: .; CDR3nt: TGCGCCAGCAGCCCCTCAGGGGCCCCCACAGATACGCAGTATTTT; CDR3aa: CASSPSGAPTDTQYF
abundance: .; len: 16; j_gene: TRBJ1-6; v_gene: TRBV18; d_gene: .; CDR3nt: TGTGCCAGCTCACCAAGGCCGGATGAATTGTATTCACCCCTCCACTTT; CDR3aa: CASSPRPDELYSPLHF
abundance: .; len: 16; j_gene: TRBJ1-2; v_gene: TRBV9; d_gene: .; CDR3nt: TGTGCCAGCAGCGTAGAAGTAGGGACACCGAACTATGGCTACACCTTC; CDR3aa: CASSVEVGTPNYGYTF
abundance: .; len: 13; j_gene: TRBJ1-2; v_gene: TRBV7-8; d_gene: TRBD1; CDR3nt: TGTGCCAGCAGCCCTGACAGGGCCTATGGCTACACCTTC; CDR3aa: CASSPDRAYGYTF
abundance: .; len: 12; j_gene: TRBJ2-1; v_gene: TRBV10-3; d_gene: .; CDR3nt: TGTGCCACCGACCCCGGCGGGGATGAGCAGTTCTTC; CDR3aa: CATDPGGDEQFF
abundance: .; len: 15; j_gene: TRBJ1-3; v_gene: TRBV7-9; d_gene: .; CDR3nt: TGTGCCAGCAGCTCCCCCAAGAGCTCTGGAAACACCATATATTTT; CDR3aa: CASSSPKSSGNTIYF
abundance: .; len: 15; j_gene: TRBJ2-5; v_gene: TRBV28; d_gene: TRBD1; CDR3nt: TGTGCCAGCAGTTCGATGGACAGGGGTAAAGAGACCCAGTACTTC; CDR3aa: CASSSMDRGKETQYF
abundance: .; len: 15; j_gene: TRBJ2-1; v_gene: TRBV4-1; d_gene: TRBD1; CDR3nt: TGCGCCAGCAGCACCCCGGGACAGGGGTTCAATGAGCAGTTCTTC; CDR3aa: CASSTPGQGFNEQFF
abundance: .; len: 15; j_gene: TRBJ2-3; v_gene: TRBV18; d_gene: .; CDR3nt: TGTGCCAGCTCACCAACAGGGAAGAGCACAGATACGCAGTATTTT; CDR3aa: CASSPTGKSTDTQYF
abundance: .; len: 15; j_gene: TRBJ2-2; v_gene: TRBV6-1; d_gene: TRBD2; CDR3nt: TGTGCCAGCAGGGTAGCGGGAGCGAACACCGGGGAGCTGTTTTTT; CDR3aa: CASRVAGANTGELFF
abundance: .; len: 15; j_gene: TRBJ2-5; v_gene: TRBV6-5; d_gene: TRBD2; CDR3nt: TGTGCCAGCAGTTATTCGGCGGGAGGGGGGGAGACCCAGTACTTC; CDR3aa: CASSYSAGGGETQYF
abundance: .; len: 15; j_gene: TRBJ1-5; v_gene: TRBV10-3; d_gene: .; CDR3nt: TGTGCCATCAGTGAGTCAGACAGACCGAACCAGCCCCAGCATTTT; CDR3aa: CAISESDRPNQPQHF
abundance: .; len: 14; j_gene: TRBJ2-2; v_gene: TRBV5-1; d_gene: .; CDR3nt: TGCGCCAGCAGCTTGGAGGTAGCGACCGGGGAGCTGTTTTTT; CDR3aa: CASSLEVATGELFF
abundance: .; len: 14; j_gene: TRBJ2-1; v_gene: TRBV6-1; d_gene: TRBD2; CDR3nt: TGTGCCACCTTTTGGAGCGGGGGGGCAAATGAGCAGTTCTTC; CDR3aa: CATFWSGGANEQFF
abundance: .; len: 15; j_gene: TRBJ1-1; v_gene: TRBV18; d_gene: .; CDR3nt: TGTGCCAGCTCACCTCCCCAGAGCGTCAGGACTGAAGCTTTCTTT; CDR3aa: CASSPPQSVRTEAFF
abundance: once; len: 17; j_gene: TRBJ2-2; v_gene: TRBV7-9; d_gene: TRBD1; CDR3nt: TGTGCCAGCAGCGATCGCTACAGGGGGCCGAACACCGGGGAGCTGTTTTTT; CDR3aa: CASSDRYRGPNTGELFF
abundance: .; len: 15; j_gene: TRBJ1-2; v_gene: TRBV4-1; d_gene: TRBD1; CDR3nt: TGCGCCAGCAGCCCCGGGACAGGTTCCTCCGATGGCTACACCTTC; CDR3aa: CASSPGTGSSDGYTF
abundance: .; len: 15; j_gene: TRBJ2-3; v_gene: TRBV6-1; d_gene: .; CDR3nt: TGTGCCAGCAGTGAACAGGGTTCTAGCACAGATACGCAGTATTTT; CDR3aa: CASSEQGSSTDTQYF
abundance: .; len: 16; j_gene: TRBJ2-7; v_gene: TRBV5-1; d_gene: TRBD2; CDR3nt: TGCGCCAGCAGCCTAGCGGTACTGACAGACACCTACGAGCAGTACTTC; CDR3aa: CASSLAVLTDTYEQYF
abundance: .; len: 15; j_gene: TRBJ1-6; v_gene: TRBV6-5; d_gene: TRBD1; CDR3nt: TGTGCCAGCAGCGCGGGACAGCACTATAATTCACCCCTCCACTTT; CDR3aa: CASSAGQHYNSPLHF
abundance: .; len: 14; j_gene: TRBJ1-2; v_gene: TRBV7-7; d_gene: .; CDR3nt: TGTGCTAGCAGCTTAGCGGGGGGCGGACCTGGCTACACCTTC; CDR3aa: CASSLAGGGPGYTF
abundance: .; len: 17; j_gene: TRBJ2-7; v_gene: TRBV27; d_gene: .; CDR3nt: TGTGCCAGCAGTTGGGGCACCCCTAGCCCCATGCTACGGGAGCAGTACTTC; CDR3aa: CASSWGTPSPMLREQYF
abundance: once; len: 16; j_gene: TRBJ2-1; v_gene: TRBV5-1; d_gene: TRBD1; CDR3nt: TGCGCCAGCAGACAAGCCCGGGACAGCTCCTACAATGAGCAGTTCTTC; CDR3aa: CASRQARDSSYNEQFF
abundance: .; len: 14; j_gene: TRBJ2-1; v_gene: TRBV10-2; d_gene: TRBD2; CDR3nt: TGCGCCAGCAGTTTGCCGGGACTAGCGGGGGGGCAGTTCTTC; CDR3aa: CASSLPGLAGGQFF
abundance: .; len: 13; j_gene: TRBJ1-5; v_gene: TRBV10-2; d_gene: TRBD1; CDR3nt: TGCGCCAGCAGTGGGCAGGGGGGACAGCCCCAGCATTTT; CDR3aa: CASSGQGGQPQHF
abundance: .; len: 15; j_gene: TRBJ1-3; v_gene: TRBV25-1; d_gene: .; CDR3nt: TGTGCCAGCAGCATAGGGAGAAGTTATGGAAACACCATATATTTT; CDR3aa: CASSIGRSYGNTIYF
abundance: many; len: 15; j_gene: TRBJ1-2; v_gene: TRBV28; d_gene: TRBD1; CDR3nt: TGTGCCAGCAATCCCCTGAAGGGGGCGGGATATGGCTACACCTTC; CDR3aa: CASNPLKGAGYGYTF
abundance: .; len: 16; j_gene: TRBJ1-6; v_gene: TRBV5-1; d_gene: TRBD1; CDR3nt: TGCGCCAGCAGCGAGGGGGCCGGGACAGTTAATTCACCCCTCCACTTT; CDR3aa: CASSEGAGTVNSPLHF
abundance: once; len: 14; j_gene: TRBJ1-2; v_gene: TRBV19; d_gene: .; CDR3nt: TGTGCCAGTAGTATAACGGGGGCCGGCGGTGGCTACACCTTC; CDR3aa: CASSITGAGGGYTF
abundance: once; len: 17; j_gene: TRBJ2-5; v_gene: TRBV28; d_gene: TRBD1; CDR3nt: TGTGCCAGCAGTTTGGGGCCCCGCCGGGACAGGGGCCAGACCCAGTACTTC; CDR3aa: CASSLGPRRDRGQTQYF
abundance: .; len: 19; j_gene: TRBJ2-5; v_gene: TRBV2; d_gene: TRBD2; CDR3nt: TGTGCCAGCATTCATGGCGGGGTGGAGTGGATTAGCGGGAAAGAGACCCAGTACTTC; CDR3aa: CASIHGGVEWISGKETQYF
abundance: .; len: 15; j_gene: TRBJ2-2; v_gene: TRBV7-2; d_gene: TRBD2; CDR3nt: TGTGCCAGCAGTTCTCGAGCGGGAGAGGGCGGGGAGCTGTTTTTT; CDR3aa: CASSSRAGEGGELFF
abundance: .; len: 14; j_gene: TRBJ1-2; v_gene: TRBV6-1; d_gene: .; CDR3nt: TGTGCCAGCAGTTCTCAGGGATCAGCCTATGGCTACACCTTC; CDR3aa: CASSSQGSAYGYTF
abundance: .; len: 14; j_gene: TRBJ1-2; v_gene: TRBV7-9; d_gene: .; CDR3nt: TGTGCCAGCAGCTACTCAGGGGTAATCTATGGCTACACCTTC; CDR3aa: CASSYSGVIYGYTF
abundance: .; len: 15; j_gene: TRBJ1-1; v_gene: TRBV18; d_gene: TRBD1; CDR3nt: TGTGCCAGCTCACAAACAGGGGGGAGTGCAACTGAAGCTTTCTTT; CDR3aa: CASSQTGGSATEAFF
abundance: once; len: 18; j_gene: TRBJ2-6; v_gene: TRBV4-1; d_gene: TRBD1; CDR3nt: TGCGCCAGCAGCCAAGTTGGGACAGGGTCAGCCGGGGCCAACGTCCTGACTTTC; CDR3aa: CASSQVGTGSAGANVLTF
abundance: .; len: 13; j_gene: TRBJ2-7; v_gene: TRBV6-1; d_gene: .; CDR3nt: TGTGCCAGCTTGGGATGGACCCTGGGCGAGCAGTACTTC; CDR3aa: CASLGWTLGEQYF
abundance: .; len: 14; j_gene: TRBJ1-2; v_gene: TRBV30; d_gene: TRBD1; CDR3nt: TGTGCCTCAGGCTTCAAAGAATACAGGGGAAGCTACACCTTC; CDR3aa: CASGFKEYRGSYTF
abundance: once; len: 14; j_gene: TRBJ2-3; v_gene: TRBV30; d_gene: TRBD1; CDR3nt: TGTGCCTGGAGTGTTACAGGGGGCCCAGATACGCAGTATTTT; CDR3aa: CAWSVTGGPDTQYF
abundance: .; len: 14; j_gene: TRBJ2-2; v_gene: TRBV2; d_gene: .; CDR3nt: TGTGCCAGCATAGGTGCCAGGAACACCGGGGAGCTGTTTTTT; CDR3aa: CASIGARNTGELFF